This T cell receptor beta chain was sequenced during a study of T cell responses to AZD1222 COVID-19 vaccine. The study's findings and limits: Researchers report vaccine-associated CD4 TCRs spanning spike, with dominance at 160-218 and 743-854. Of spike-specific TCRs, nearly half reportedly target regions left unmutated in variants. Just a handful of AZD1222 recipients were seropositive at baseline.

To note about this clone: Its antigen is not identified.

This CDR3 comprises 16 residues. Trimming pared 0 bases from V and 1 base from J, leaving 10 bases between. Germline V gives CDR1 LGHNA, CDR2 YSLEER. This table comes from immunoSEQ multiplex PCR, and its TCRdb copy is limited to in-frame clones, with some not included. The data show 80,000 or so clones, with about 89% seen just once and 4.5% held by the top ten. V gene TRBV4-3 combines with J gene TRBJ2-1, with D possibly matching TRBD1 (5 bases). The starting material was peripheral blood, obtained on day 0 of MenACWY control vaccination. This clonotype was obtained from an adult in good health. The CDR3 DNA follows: TGCGCCAGCAGCCAAGATTGGGGCTTGTCCTACAATGAGCAGTTCTTC. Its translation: CASSQDWGLSYNEQFF.